This T cell receptor beta chain was identified in a study of graft-versus-host responses after intestinal transplantation. Clones were sequenced by immunoSEQ multiplex PCR, and TCRdb holds only the in-frame ones, with some missing. In the table there are about 88,000 clones, 85% to 90% of which are singletons. This clone has a handful of counts. Its antigen is as yet unknown. This CDR3 has 14 amino acids. The germline V gene encodes CDR1 SGHRS and CDR2 YFSETQ. V lost 6 bases and J 5 bases, leaving 17 bases between the germline ends. Study observations and caveats: Marrow from the recipient contained GvH clones, some of which had appeared first in ileum or blood. Within allografts, high graft-versus-host to host-versus-graft clonal ratios were seen among patients with graft-donor T cell macrochimerism.

The chain is built from TRBV5-1 and TRBJ1-1, with D perhaps matching TRBD1 (5 bases). This clonotype was obtained from a human donor who received an intestinal transplant. Sequenced material: unstimulated CD4+ T cells sorted from spleen or lymph node cells, taken before intestinal transplant. The CDR3 spells CASTEGRAETEAFF. The DNA of the CDR3 is TGCGCCAGCACCGAGGGGAGGGCTGAAACTGAAGCTTTCTTT.